This TCR beta chain was identified in a study of blood T cells in healthy people across ages. CDR3 length: 10 residues. Between the trimmed V and J ends, which lost 3 bases and 11 bases, there was a span of 10 bases. Per germline, CDR1 GTSNPN and CDR2 SVGIG (reference sequence). Drawn from each donor were about 9 milliliters of peripheral blood. Primed by a sample-barcoded 5' primer and a J-beta primer mix, a second PCR proceeded for about 6 to 11 cycles. TCRdb re-called the 5' RACE reads through MiXCR, storing one row per CDR3 protein. The repertoire includes 500,000 to 650,000 distinct CDR3 sequences, around 27% of them detected once, and approximately 3.3% sits in the top ten. This clonotype was recorded a few times. The sample was also linked to a second study, of T cells of mothers and their children.

This sequence originates from a boy younger than 10 in good health. V usage is TRBV30 and J usage is TRBJ1-1, with unresolved D. Source material: blood. CDR3 DNA sequence: TGTGCCTGGAGCGGGAAAGAGGCTTTCTTT. This encodes CAWSGKEAFF.